This paragraph reports one T cell receptor beta chain. Profiling relied on immunoSEQ multiplex PCR, and the TCRdb table lists in-frame clones only, not all of them. The sample consists of about 44,000 clones, roughly nine tenths of them appearing once. The data were obtained in a study of T cell changes during pregnancy in multiple sclerosis. This TCR was recovered from a female donor with multiple sclerosis, enrolled in a pregnancy study. The input for sequencing was CD4+ T cells from peripheral blood mononuclear cells, taken after pregnancy.

CDR3 protein: CASRLAGSIYNEQFF. CDR3 bases: TGTGCCAGCAGACTAGCGGGTTCGATCTACAATGAGCAGTTCTTC. This rearrangement joins TRBV13 to TRBJ2-1, with TRBD2 identical over 9 bases. This CDR3 is built from 15 residues. The V gene end was trimmed by 6 bases and the J gene end by 3 bases; junction bases not matched to a gene: 6. The germline gives CDR1 PRHDT, CDR2 FYEKMQ (reference sequence).